What follows are 14 T cell receptor beta chains derived from one specimen sequenced in a study of blood T cell repertoires in COVID-19. The method was immunoSEQ multiplex PCR; TCRdb's version includes in-frame clones alone and lacks a portion of them. The data hold over 200,000 clones, with around nine tenths observed a single time. Input material: peripheral blood. The receptor set was obtained from a man in his 60s who had recovered from COVID-19.

V is TRBV7-3 and J is TRBJ1-3; perhaps TRBD1 as D (5 bases). With 5 bases removed from V and 0 bases from J, the gap between germline ends came to 11 bases. The V gene's germline CDR1 is SGHTA and CDR2 FQGTGA. The CDR3 runs to 15 residues. DNA of the CDR3: TGTGCCAGCAGCCCGGCCCAGGGCTCTGGAAACACCATATATTTT. Its protein product is CASSPAQGSGNTIYF.

The chain employs TRBV21-1 and TRBJ1-5. TRBV21-1 is recorded as a pseudogene. The CDR3 covers 16 residues. The CDR3 nucleotides are TGTGCCAGCTGGGCAGGGCACGGCCGGGGGAATCAGCCCCAGCATTTT. This sequence encodes CASWAGHGRGNQPQHF.

The V gene is TRBV6-1, the J gene TRBJ2-7; the D is unclear. Germline V gene lookup returns CDR1 MNHNS and CDR2 SASEGT. The CDR3 spans 11 residues. Trimming stripped 3 bases from V and 5 bases from J, with 5 bases between. CDR3 in amino acids: CASSEGHEQYF. CDR3 in DNA: TGTGCCAGCAGTGAGGGCCACGAGCAGTACTTC.

The V gene is TRBV7-6, the J gene TRBJ2-5; 9 bases match TRBD1. CDR3 length: 15 residues. Germline trimming cut 0 bases from V and 5 bases from J; bases unmatched to any gene: 4. Germline values: CDR1 SGHVS, CDR2 FNYEAQ. This chain's CDR3 is CASSLAGTGWETQYF. Here the CDR3 DNA reads TGTGCCAGCAGCTTAGCCGGGACAGGGTGGGAGACCCAGTACTTC.

The chain is built from TRBV11-2 and TRBJ1-1, with 11 positions matching TRBD1. CDR1 and CDR2 (germline): SGHAT, FQNNGV. The CDR3 sequence is 16 residues long. Trimming took 4 bases from V and 5 from J; bases not matched to a gene: 9. CDR3 nucleotides: TGTGCCAGCAGCTCTCCGGGACAGGGGGGGTCGACTGAAGCTTTCTTT. Translating it yields CASSSPGQGGSTEAFF.

The chain recombines TRBV5-4 with TRBJ2-5, with 9 bases lining up with TRBD2. Germline values: CDR1 SGHNT, CDR2 YYREEE (reference sequence). Losses at the gene ends were 6 bases for V and 3 bases for J; bases not matched to a gene: 3. This CDR3 region has 13 residues. This CDR3 is CASTLAGEETQYF. The CDR3 nucleotides are TGTGCCAGCACCTTAGCGGGGGAAGAGACCCAGTACTTC.

The chain uses TRBV5-1 and TRBJ1-4, with D hard to call. This CDR3 comprises 14 residues. Germline V gene data show CDR1 as SGHRS and CDR2 as YFSETQ. V lost 2 bases, J lost 0 bases, and 5 bases lay in between. The CDR3: CASSLSSTNEKLFF. The CDR3 DNA reads TGCGCCAGCAGCTTATCGTCAACTAATGAAAAACTGTTTTTT. The full variable domain, with the rest looked up from reference TRBV5-1 and TRBJ1-4, is KAGVTQTPRYLIKTRGQQVTLSCSPISGHRSVSWYQQTPGQGLQFLFEYFSETQRNKGNFPGRFSGRQFSNSRSEMNVSTLELGDSALYLCASSLSSTNEKLFFGSGTQLSVL.

V usage is TRBV27 and J usage is TRBJ2-5, with a weak D call TRBD1 (6 bases). Trimming left V 2 bases short and J 0 bases short, with 13 bases between. Per the germline V gene, CDR1 is MNHEY and CDR2 is SMNVEV (reference sequence). This CDR3 is built from 16 residues. The CDR3 here is CASSLGQGLYQETQYF. CDR3 nucleotide sequence: TGTGCCAGCAGTTTAGGCCAGGGGCTGTACCAAGAGACCCAGTACTTC.

This chain uses TRBV28 with TRBJ1-1; a possible D gene is TRBD1 (5 bases). Trimming removed 4 bases from V and 2 bases from J, with 14 bases in between. This CDR3 has 15 amino acids. The germline V gene has CDR1 MDHEN and CDR2 SYDVKM. Written as DNA, the CDR3 is TGTGCCAGCAGTTCAGCTGGGGGACTAAACACTGAAGCTTTCTTT. This translates into CASSSAGGLNTEAFF.

The gene calls are TRBV2 and TRBJ2-7; D possibly corresponds to TRBD1 (6 bases). The germline V gene encodes CDR1 SNHLY and CDR2 FYNNEI. CDR3 length equals 14 residues. The V end was cut by 3 bases, the J end by 2 bases, with 11 bases between. The CDR3 DNA follows: TGTGCCAGCAGTGAGGTGGGGACAACCTACGAGCAGTACTTC. It codes for CASSEVGTTYEQYF.

The rearrangement links TRBV7-3 to TRBJ2-3; D is possibly TRBD2 (6 bases). CDR1 SGHTA and CDR2 FQGTGA come from the germline V gene. Trimming took 3 bases from V and 6 from J, leaving 10 bases between them. The CDR3 has 13 residues. The CDR3: CASSFGSADTQYF. As DNA, the CDR3 is TGTGCCAGCAGCTTCGGGAGTGCCGATACGCAGTATTTT.

The rearrangement joins TRBV13 to TRBJ2-3; 7 bases are a match to TRBD2. Looked up from germline, CDR1 is PRHDT and CDR2 is FYEKMQ (reference sequence). The CDR3 has 16 residues. The ends lost 0 bases at V and 0 bases at J; junction bases unmatched: 3. CDR3 residues: CASSLGGGKSTDTQYF. The CDR3, as DNA: TGTGCCAGCAGCTTAGGCGGGGGGAAAAGCACAGATACGCAGTATTTT.

In its sample, this clone was seen a few times. The V gene is TRBV11-3, the J gene TRBJ1-3, with a possible D match to TRBD1 (5 bases). The V gene's germline CDR1 is SGHNT and CDR2 YENEEA. Trimming took off 3 bases at V and 0 bases at J, with 9 bases between the two ends. This CDR3 is built from 15 residues. The CDR3 nucleotides read TGTGCCAGCAGCTTGCAGGGAAGCTCTGGAAACACCATATATTTT. This translates into CASSLQGSSGNTIYF.

The chain joins TRBV7-9 to TRBJ2-7; 7 nucleotides line up with TRBD1. J gave up 1 base and V 6 bases, and 6 bases lay outside the gene matches. The CDR3 sequence is 14 residues long. Germline CDR1 is SEHNR and CDR2 is FQNEAQ (reference sequence). In DNA, the CDR3 is TGTGCCAGCAGTATCAACAGGGGATCCTACGAGCAGTACTTC. Translation: CASSINRGSYEQYF.